This T cell receptor beta chain was identified in a study of T cell clonality in common variable immunodeficiency. This clone was detected ten times or more. Sequencing ends 3 residues short of the CDR3 end; the germline J gene provides the rest. The same CDR3 can be traced to other DNA sequences in this sample. Trimming cost V 5 bases and J 2 bases; bases outside gene matches: 4. The CDR3 is 15 residues long. Germline V lookup: CDR1 LNHDA, CDR2 SQIVND (reference sequence). The protocol was immunoSEQ multiplex PCR, while the TCRdb copy is restricted to in-frame clones and leaves out a portion. The table lists some 42,000 clones, no singletons, with 1.2% to 1.5% in the top ten.

This chain connects TRBV19 to TRBJ1-3; 9 bases map to TRBD1. Source material: peripheral blood mononuclear cells. The sequence was collected from a person between 18 and 70 years old in good health. CDR3 bases read: TGTGCCAGTAGTCTTTACAGGGGGCCTGGAAACACC. It encodes CASSLYRGPGNT. The full CDR3 sequence reads CASSLYRGPGNTIYF. The full variable domain, in which reference TRBV19 and TRBJ1-3 provide the parts outside the CDR3, is DGGITQSPKYLFRKEGQNVTLSCEQNLNHDAMYWYRQDPGQGLRLIYYSQIVNDFQKGDIAEGYSVSREKKESFPLTVTSAQKNPTAFYLCASSLYRGPGNTIYFGEGSWLTVV.